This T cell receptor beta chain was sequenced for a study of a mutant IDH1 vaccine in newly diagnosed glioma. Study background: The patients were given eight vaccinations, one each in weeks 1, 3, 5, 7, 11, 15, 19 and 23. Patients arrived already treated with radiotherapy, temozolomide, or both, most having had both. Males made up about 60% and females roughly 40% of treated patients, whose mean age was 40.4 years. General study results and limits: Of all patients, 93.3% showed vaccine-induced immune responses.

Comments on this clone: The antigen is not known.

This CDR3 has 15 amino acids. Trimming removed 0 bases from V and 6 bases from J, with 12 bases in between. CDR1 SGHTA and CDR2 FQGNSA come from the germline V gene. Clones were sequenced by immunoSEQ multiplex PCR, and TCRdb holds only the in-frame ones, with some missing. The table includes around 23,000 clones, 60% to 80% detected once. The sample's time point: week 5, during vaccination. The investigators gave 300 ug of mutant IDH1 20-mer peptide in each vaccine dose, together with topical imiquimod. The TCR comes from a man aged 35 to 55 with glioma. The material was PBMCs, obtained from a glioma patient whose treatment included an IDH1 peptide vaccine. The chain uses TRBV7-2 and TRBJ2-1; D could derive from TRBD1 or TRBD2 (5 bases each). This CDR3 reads CASSLAGWGTNEQFF. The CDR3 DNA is TGTGCCAGCAGCTTAGCGGGGTGGGGGACCAATGAGCAGTTCTTC.